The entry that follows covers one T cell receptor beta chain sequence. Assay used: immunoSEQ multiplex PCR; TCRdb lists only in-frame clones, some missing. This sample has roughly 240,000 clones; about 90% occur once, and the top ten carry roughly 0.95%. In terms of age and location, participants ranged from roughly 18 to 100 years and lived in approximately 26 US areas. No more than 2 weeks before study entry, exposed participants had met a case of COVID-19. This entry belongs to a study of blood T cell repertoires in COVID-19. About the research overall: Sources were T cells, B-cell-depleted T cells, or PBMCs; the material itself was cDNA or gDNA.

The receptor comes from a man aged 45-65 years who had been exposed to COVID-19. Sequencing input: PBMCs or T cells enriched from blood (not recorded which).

The CDR3 region has the DNA TGTGCCAGCAGTTCACAACAGGGATACACAGATACGCAGTATTTT. Its protein product is CASSSQQGYTDTQYF. V and J are TRBV28 and TRBJ2-3; a possible D gene is TRBD1 (6 bases). The CDR3 is 15 amino acids. V lost 4 bases and J 2 bases, leaving 13 bases between the germline ends. From germline, CDR1 is MDHEN and CDR2 SYDVKM.